These 3 T cell receptor beta chains were all obtained from the same sample, sequenced in a study of quantifying T cell responses using KT2 cells. As for the study in general: RNA was reverse transcribed with TCR alpha and beta constant-region primers.

A single-stranded UMI oligo with SP2 sequence was ligated to cDNA 3' ends. First-round PCR used 3 to 4 cycles and beta primers RC1.1 and RC1.2 covering TRBC1 and TRBC2. TCRdb ran MiXCR on the UMI-ligation and nested PCR reads and lists one entry per CDR3 protein. The data hold about 30,000 distinct CDR3 sequences, with 6% to 9.5% observed a single time. The sequencing sample was made of PBMCs spiked with cells of the T cell clone KT2. These receptors were taken from a human donor.

This clonotype was seen many times. The chain couples TRBV6-1 to TRBJ1-1; 11 bases fit TRBD1. The CDR3 loop spans 14 amino acids. Trimming removed 5 bases from V and 7 bases from J; junction bases left unmatched: 6. Germline V gene lookup returns CDR1 MNHNS and CDR2 SASEGT. Here the CDR3 reads CASSPGTGGHEAFF. The CDR3 DNA reads as TGTGCCAGCAGTCCCGGGACAGGGGGTCATGAAGCTTTCTTT.

This clonotype was seen ten or more times. V usage is TRBV27 and J usage is TRBJ2-7; weak D call: TRBD2 (5 bases). Trimming removed 5 bases from V and 0 bases from J, with 11 bases in between. The CDR3 has 14 residues. The germline gives CDR1 MNHEY, CDR2 SMNVEV (reference sequence). The CDR3 region has the DNA TGTGCCAGCAGTCAAGGACTGAACTCCTACGAGCAGTACTTC. Its translation is CASSQGLNSYEQYF.

The chain recombines TRBV20-1 with TRBJ2-3; either TRBD1 or TRBD2 may fit D (5 bases each). V dropped 3 bases and J dropped 2 bases, with 18 bases sitting between them. The CDR3 covers 16 residues. The germline V gene encodes CDR1 DFQATT and CDR2 SNEGSKA (reference sequence). In DNA form, the CDR3 reads TGCAGTGCTAGTACCAGGGAGAGGCTTACCACAGATACGCAGTATTTT. The encoded protein is CSASTRERLTTDTQYF.